The clone carrying this T cell receptor (beta chain) was seen at least ten times. Its specificity is not known. The record originates from a study of breast tumors, draining lymph nodes, adjacent tissues. Study-wide results and caveats: Tumor TCR diversity was below lymph nodes but above nontumor tissue. Findings are consistent with lymph node origin and intratumoral expansion of most tumor T cells.

TCRdb recomputed calls from the multiplex PCR reads with MiXCR, one row per CDR3 protein. The sample shows 20,000 to 25,000 distinct CDR3 sequences, 60% to 75% of them seen only once. The CDR3 loop spans 13 amino acids. V was clipped by 8 bases and J by 0 bases, with 9 bases between them. CDR1 and CDR2 (germline): MDHEN, SYDVKM. The origin of this receptor is a female donor with breast cancer. Some clones in this sample may be carry-over from other donors' samples. The rearrangement uses TRBV28 and TRBJ2-3; weak D call: TRBD1 (5 bases). The sample comprised tumor-adjacent breast tissue. The CDR3 nucleotides are TGTGCCAGCCAAGACAGCAGCACAGATACGCAGTATTTT. Encoded protein: CASQDSSTDTQYF.